The source of this TCR beta chain is a study of OX40 agonist ivuxolimab in advanced cancers. Turning to the overall study: Ivuxolimab was a fully human IgG2 agonistic monoclonal antibody targeting the costimulatory receptor OX40 (CD134). The dose-escalation cohort was 82.7% male with a mean age of approximately 60 years, ranging from roughly 20 to 80. The point of sequencing TCRbeta in the periphery was to test whether ivuxolimab changed TCR sequence diversity and drove clonal T-cell expansion. Prior anti-PD-1, anti-PD-L1 or anti-CTLA-4 therapy was permitted, and approximately 39% of dose-escalation patients had received checkpoint inhibitors. Intravenous ivuxolimab was administered to patients every 2 weeks at six dose levels: 0.01, 0.1, 0.3, 1.5, 3 and 10 mg/kg. The paper reports the monotherapy dose-escalation portion (N ≈ 50 patients) of the phase I ivuxolimab trial. Of the 50 to 55 patients in dose escalation, some 19 had hepatocellular carcinoma, around 15 had melanoma, 9 had renal cell carcinoma and 9 had head and neck cancer. Partial responses were achieved by three dose-escalation patients, of whom one had hepatocellular carcinoma and two had cutaneous melanoma.

Broader findings and caveats from the paper: Partial responders in the 0.1-3.0 mg/kg groups had among the lowest normalized peripheral clonal expansion, especially among CD8+ T cells. The antigen specificity of the clonally expanded peripheral T cells was not determined. At doses of 0.1 to 3.0 mg/kg, clonal expansion of both CD4+ and CD8+ blood T cells was observed from baseline to week 6. After ivuxolimab, CD8+ T cells had more expanded clones than CD4+ T cells on average. Low levels of normalized T-cell clonal expansion were also seen in some patients who did not respond.

For sequencing of the TCRbeta CDR3 region, genomic DNA was extracted from the sorted cells. The immunoSEQ Assay was used for sequencing of TCRbeta CDR3 regions. TCRdb took this table from immuneACCESS and kept in-frame rearrangements with V and J called. Such tables lack part of the clones; where checked against another copy, unresolved V genes explain under half of the gap, and the rest is unexplained. For this sample the table gives 55,000 to 80,000 clones, of which approximately 79% were detected only once. More than 2% of the sample is taken by the ten largest. CDR1 SGHTA and CDR2 FQGTGA are derived from the germline V gene. The CDR3 measures 13 amino acids from cysteine to phenylalanine. Of all the DNA, just the CDR3 is kept, 39 bases in frame from base 1. V is cut back by 3 bases and J by 5 bases, with 1 base in the junction unmatched. A word on this clone: There is no known antigen for this receptor. One base away there is no much larger clone; base qualities are not given.

The trial excluded patients who had a history of autoimmune disease or were on systemic immunosuppression. In every dose cohort, peripheral blood was drawn for TCR sequencing at baseline, cycle 4 day 1, and cycle 7 day 1. The samples were drawn from a first-in-human, open-label, multicenter phase I dose-escalation trial of ivuxolimab. Adults with locally advanced or metastatic head and neck squamous cell, hepatocellular, melanoma or renal cell carcinoma were enrolled in the trial. CD4+ and CD8+ T cells were sorted separately from peripheral blood before TCR sequencing. The rearranged chain carries TRBV7-3 and TRBJ2-4, and 7 junctional nucleotides match TRBD2. Sequencing used CD4+ or CD8+ T cells sorted from blood, obtained in a trial of the OX40 agonist ivuxolimab. This clonotype was obtained from an adult with an advanced solid tumor such as melanoma, head and neck, liver or kidney cancer. At the DNA level, the sequence is TGTGCCAGCAGCTTCGCGGGGGAAAACATTCAGTACTTC. It codes for CASSFAGENIQYF.